This T cell receptor (beta chain) emerged from a study of OX40 agonist ivuxolimab in advanced cancers. CDR1 is GTSNPN and CDR2 is SVGIG in the germline V gene (reference sequence). V was shortened by 0 bases and J by 12 bases, with 9 bases between the two germline ends. The CDR3 extends over 11 amino acids. The table came from immunoSEQ multiplex PCR; TCRdb's copy has only in-frame clones and leaves some out. The table has tens of thousands of clones, around 82% seen once. Here the sequenced sample was CD4+ or CD8+ T cells sorted from blood, taken in a trial of the OX40 agonist ivuxolimab. This TCR was sampled from an adult with an advanced solid tumor such as melanoma, head and neck, liver or kidney cancer. The rearrangement uses TRBV30 and TRBJ2-1; D unclear. CDR3 in amino acids: CAWSVRAGQFF. The CDR3 DNA follows: TGTGCCTGGAGTGTACGGGCTGGGCAGTTCTTC.